The sequence of this T cell receptor (beta chain) was determined in a study of CD4 T cells in relation to SARS-CoV-2 and coronaviruses. Study-wide background: Convalescent patients had median age roughly 38 years, range 21 to 72. Study results and limitations: This crossreactivity analysis covered spike protein alone, no other viral proteins. Culture-expanded clones reflect memory recall rather than primary priming during culture. Crossreactive clones expanded significantly less to SARS-CoV-2 than monoreactive clones.

TCRdb's copy holds only in-frame clones and misses some; the assay was immunoSEQ multiplex PCR. The data contain 35,000 to 40,000 clones, 80% to 90% of them singletons. The sample holds one count of this clone. Its antigen is not known. The CDR3 length is 15 residues. Germline V gene lookup returns CDR1 SGHAT and CDR2 FQDESV (reference sequence). V lost 1 base and J lost 4, with 13 bases in between. Specimen: memory CD4+ T cells from PBMCs. This clonotype originated in an adult with COVID-19. V is TRBV11-1 and J is TRBJ2-5; D not certain. This chain's CDR3 is CASSLGASSLETQYF. The CDR3 DNA reads as TGTGCCAGCAGCTTAGGGGCCAGTTCACTAGAGACCCAGTACTTC.